Listed below are T cell receptor beta chains from one sample, sequenced in a study of cytomegalovirus exposure and HLA in healthy donors. Sequencing was performed with immunoSEQ multiplex PCR; in TCRdb, only in-frame clones are kept and a portion is missing. The repertoire table contains 60,000 or so clones. Input material: PBMCs. These receptors all stem from a man between 45 and 60 years old in good health and CMV-seropositive. Each CDR3 is given without its conserved first and last residue.

V	J	CDR3
TRBV4-2	TRBJ1-2	ASSSGQGPYYGYT
TRBV19	TRBJ1-1	ASSRTGGSTEAF
TRBV4-1	TRBJ2-7	ASSQSGTGDYEQY
TRBV5-4	TRBJ1-2	ASKPTGGIGYGYT
TRBV6-1	TRBJ2-5	ASTGTSGRTTQY
TRBV9	TRBJ2-2	ASSVAGVGTGELF
TRBV19	TRBJ1-2	ATRRAGVNYGYT
TRBV4-1	TRBJ1-4	ASSQGHTTNEKLF
TRBV28	TRBJ2-1	ASSPGLAGNSYNEQF
TRBV19	TRBJ2-5	ASSRVAGIQENQY
TRBV4-1	TRBJ2-5	ASSQDGSGAETQY
TRBV4-1	TRBJ2-2	ASSFQVGLAANTGELF
TRBV5-1	TRBJ1-1	ASSLKQNTEAF
TRBV7-2	TRBJ1-6	ASSLNPMSSPLH
TRBV6-5	TRBJ2-7	ASRSGGYSYEQY
TRBV19	TRBJ2-5	ASSFLDRRETQY
TRBV11-3	TRBJ2-1	ASSLGLAGINEQF
TRBV27	TRBJ1-5	ASSLSGQGPNQPQH
TRBV28	-	ASSLFTSTGSEQY
TRBV19	TRBJ1-3	ASSTGISGNTIY
TRBV29-1	TRBJ1-6	SARKTEAGSLH
TRBV20-1	TRBJ2-7	SVPTGYEQY
TRBV5-1	TRBJ1-1	ASSSRDRGRTEAF
TRBV4-1	TRBJ2-1	ASSPSLIVSSYNEQF
TRBV4-3	TRBJ2-1	ASSRWAGGEQGNEQF
TRBV27	TRBJ2-7	ASRGSAYEQY
TRBV9	TRBJ1-4	ASSVAGAGEKLF
TRBV4-2	TRBJ1-2	ASSQESDLDRTYNYGYT
TRBV5-4	TRBJ1-1	ASSVRGSAEAF
TRBV30	TRBJ1-2	AWSLNTGYGYT
TRBV5-6	TRBJ2-1	ASSFPARGTDNEQF
TRBV29-1	TRBJ2-5	SVVGGETQY
TRBV28	TRBJ2-7	ATSGNNYEQY
TRBV5-1	TRBJ2-7	ASSLGQGLYEQY
TRBV7-8	TRBJ2-7	ASSTSEGYEQY
TRBV9	TRBJ2-2	ASSVRASADTGELF
TRBV4-3	TRBJ1-2	ASSFAGTGALEDGYT
TRBV10-3	TRBJ2-7	AISERLAGNYEQY
TRBV15	TRBJ2-1	ATSRERAGDEQF
TRBV4-3	TRBJ2-7	ASSHGGGGVGYEQY
TRBV2	TRBJ2-2	ASSERGTGELF
TRBV4-1	TRBJ2-1	ASSQGFGLAGVNEQF
TRBV18	TRBJ2-7	ASSPPGAGERGYEQY
TRBV7-3	TRBJ2-1	ASSNPLAGGNEQF
TRBV14	TRBJ1-4	ASSQGRTIATNEKLF
TRBV28	TRBJ2-7	ASRRQGGAYEQY
TRBV5-5	TRBJ2-7	ASSLSGALSAYEQY
TRBV5-1	TRBJ2-7	ASSSLGGAHEQY
TRBV9	TRBJ2-7	ASSPRGRGDEQY
TRBV19	TRBJ2-2	ASSILSGGNTGELF
TRBV6-5	TRBJ2-7	ASNPGSQGHYEQY